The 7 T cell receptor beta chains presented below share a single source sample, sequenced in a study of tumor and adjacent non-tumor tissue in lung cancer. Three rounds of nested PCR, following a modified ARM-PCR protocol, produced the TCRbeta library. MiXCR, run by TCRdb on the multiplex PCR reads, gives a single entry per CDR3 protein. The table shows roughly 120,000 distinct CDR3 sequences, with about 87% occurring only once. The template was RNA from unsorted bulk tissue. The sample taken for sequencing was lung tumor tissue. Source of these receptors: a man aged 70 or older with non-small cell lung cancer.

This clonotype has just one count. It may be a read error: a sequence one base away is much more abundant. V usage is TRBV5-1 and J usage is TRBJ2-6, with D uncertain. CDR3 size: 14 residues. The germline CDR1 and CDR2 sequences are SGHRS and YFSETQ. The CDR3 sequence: CAGSLTSGANVLTF. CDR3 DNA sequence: TGCGCCGGCAGCCTAACTTCTGGGGCCAACGTCCTGACTTTC.

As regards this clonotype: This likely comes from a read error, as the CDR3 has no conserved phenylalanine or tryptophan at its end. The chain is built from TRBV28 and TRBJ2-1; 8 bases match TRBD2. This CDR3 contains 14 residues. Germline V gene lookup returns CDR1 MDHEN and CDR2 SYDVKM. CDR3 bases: TGCGCCAGCGATAGTAGCGGGATTGACAATGAGCAGTTCACC. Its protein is CASDSSGIDNEQFT.

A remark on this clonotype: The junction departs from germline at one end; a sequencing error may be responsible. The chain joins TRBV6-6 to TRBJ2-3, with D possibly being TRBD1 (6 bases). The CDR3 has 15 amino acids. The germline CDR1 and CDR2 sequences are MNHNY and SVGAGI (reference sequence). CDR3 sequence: CTSSYRQGRGDTQYF. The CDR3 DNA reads TGTACCAGCAGTTACCGGCAGGGCAGGGGAGATACGCAATATTTT.

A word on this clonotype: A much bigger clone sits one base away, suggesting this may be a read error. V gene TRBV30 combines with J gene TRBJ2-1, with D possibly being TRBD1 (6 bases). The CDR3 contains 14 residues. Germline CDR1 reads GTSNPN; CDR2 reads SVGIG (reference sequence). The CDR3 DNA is TGTGCCTGGAGTCAGGGGCGATCCTACAATGAGCATTTCTTC. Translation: CAWSQGRSYNEHFF.

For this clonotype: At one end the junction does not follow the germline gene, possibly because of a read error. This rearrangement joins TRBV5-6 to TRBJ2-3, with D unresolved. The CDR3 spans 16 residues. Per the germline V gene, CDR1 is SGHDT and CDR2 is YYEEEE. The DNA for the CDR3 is TGTGCCAGCAGATTGGTCGTGCTGGCGATCACAGATACGCAGTATTTT. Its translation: CASRLVVLAITDTQYF.

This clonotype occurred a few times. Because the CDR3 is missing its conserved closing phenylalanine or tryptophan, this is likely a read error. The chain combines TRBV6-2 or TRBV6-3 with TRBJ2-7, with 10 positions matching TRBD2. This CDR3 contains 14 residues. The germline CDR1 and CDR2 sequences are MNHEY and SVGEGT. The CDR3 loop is CASRLAGPTYGQYL. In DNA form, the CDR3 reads TGTGCCAGCAGACTAGCGGGACCGACCTACGGGCAGTACTTA.

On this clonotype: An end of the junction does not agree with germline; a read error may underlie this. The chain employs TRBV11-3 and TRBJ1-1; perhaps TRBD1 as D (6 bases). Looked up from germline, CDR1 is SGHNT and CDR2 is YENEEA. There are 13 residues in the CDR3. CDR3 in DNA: TGTGCCAGCGGCCAAAACAGGGTCGCTGAAACTTTCTTT. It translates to CASGQNRVAETFF.